Listed below are T cell receptor beta chains from one sample, sequenced in a study of cytomegalovirus exposure and HLA in healthy donors. Assay: immunoSEQ multiplex PCR; the TCRdb copy retains only in-frame clones and omits some. This table has about 120,000 clones, about three quarters appearing once. The sample was PBMCs. These receptors all stem from a woman aged 25 to 39 in good health and CMV-seronegative. CDR3s include the opening cysteine and the closing phenylalanine or tryptophan. D genes are given only for firm matches. The size entry is marked missing in some rows and otherwise reads once, few, many or a size class.

size	V	J	D	CDR3	DNA
.	TRBV13	TRBJ2-1	.	CASSLGTSSGNEQFF	TGTGCCAGCAGCTTAGGTACTAGCTCCGGGAATGAGCAGTTCTTC
few	TRBV9	TRBJ2-3	TRBD2	CASSVKAGDSTDTQYF	TGTGCCAGCAGCGTAAAAGCGGGGGACAGCACAGATACGCAGTATTTT
.	TRBV2	TRBJ2-5	.	CASSEMDSQETQYF	TGTGCCAGCAGTGAAATGGACAGCCAAGAGACCCAGTACTTC
.	TRBV13	TRBJ2-7	TRBD1	CASSKRSGQGAYEQYF	TGTGCCAGCAGCAAGCGTTCGGGACAGGGAGCCTACGAGCAGTACTTC
.	TRBV7-3	TRBJ2-1	TRBD2	CASSLVSLAGGASYNEQFF	TGTGCCAGCAGCTTAGTCTCCCTAGCGGGAGGTGCCTCCTACAATGAGCAGTTCTTC
.	TRBV4-3	TRBJ2-1	TRBD1	CASSQEDRANEQFF	TGCGCCAGCAGCCAAGAGGACAGGGCTAATGAGCAGTTCTTC
.	TRBV4-1	TRBJ1-2	TRBD1	CASSQPLRDRGDGYTF	TGCGCCAGCAGCCAACCACTCCGGGACAGGGGGGATGGCTACACCTTC
few	TRBV29-1	TRBJ1-1	.	CSVARVLGTEAFF	TGCAGCGTGGCCAGGGTGTTGGGCACTGAAGCTTTCTTT
.	TRBV9	TRBJ2-1	.	CASSSWSGRYNEQFF	TGTGCCAGCAGCTCCTGGAGCGGGCGATACAATGAGCAGTTCTTC
.	TRBV18	TRBJ2-7	TRBD1	CASSTRDRGLQQYF	TGTGCCAGCTCAACTCGGGACAGGGGGCTCCAGCAGTACTTC
once	TRBV5-1	TRBJ2-1	TRBD2	CASSLGGLAGANEQFF	TGCGCCAGCAGCTTGGGGGGACTAGCGGGGGCCAATGAGCAGTTCTTC
once	TRBV9	TRBJ1-2	.	CASSPSGVYYGYTF	TGTGCCAGCAGCCCGTCAGGCGTATACTATGGCTACACCTTC
.	TRBV5-8	TRBJ2-1	TRBD1	CASSTGTAYNEQFF	TGTGCCAGCAGCACCGGGACAGCCTACAATGAGCAGTTCTTC
once	TRBV7-2	TRBJ2-7	TRBD1	CASSLARAGGQVKQYF	TGTGCCAGCAGCTTAGCGAGGGCCGGCGGACAGGTCAAGCAGTACTTC
.	TRBV18	TRBJ1-4	.	CASSPLGTHFETNEKLFF	TGTGCCAGCTCGCCCCTCGGGACTCACTTCGAAACTAATGAAAAACTGTTTTTT
.	TRBV7-9	TRBJ1-6	.	CASSLPDSYNSPLHF	TGTGCCAGCAGCTTACCCGACAGCTATAATTCACCCCTCCACTTT
.	TRBV10-1	TRBJ2-1	TRBD2	CASSASGRRNYNEQFF	TGCGCCAGCAGTGCTAGCGGGAGGCGAAACTACAATGAGCAGTTCTTC
.	TRBV5-4	TRBJ1-6	TRBD1	CASSLVQGGSPLHF	TGTGCCAGCAGCTTGGTACAGGGGGGCTCACCCCTCCACTTT
.	TRBV27	TRBJ2-2	TRBD1	CASRSGGAGTGELFF	TGTGCCAGCAGATCAGGGGGCGCCGGCACCGGGGAGCTGTTTTTT
.	TRBV14	TRBJ2-3	.	CASSRGSTDTQYF	TGTGCCAGCAGCCGCGGGAGCACAGATACGCAGTATTTT
once	TRBV4-2	TRBJ2-5	.	CASSQSRDTQETQYF	TGTGCCAGCAGCCAATCCCGGGACACCCAAGAGACCCAGTACTTC
once	TRBV7-6	TRBJ2-7	.	CASSSSGSYEQYF	TGTGCCAGCAGCTCCTCAGGCTCCTACGAGCAGTACTTC
.	TRBV9	TRBJ2-5	TRBD1	CASSDPGQGYQETQYF	TGTGCCAGCAGCGATCCGGGACAGGGGTACCAAGAGACCCAGTACTTC